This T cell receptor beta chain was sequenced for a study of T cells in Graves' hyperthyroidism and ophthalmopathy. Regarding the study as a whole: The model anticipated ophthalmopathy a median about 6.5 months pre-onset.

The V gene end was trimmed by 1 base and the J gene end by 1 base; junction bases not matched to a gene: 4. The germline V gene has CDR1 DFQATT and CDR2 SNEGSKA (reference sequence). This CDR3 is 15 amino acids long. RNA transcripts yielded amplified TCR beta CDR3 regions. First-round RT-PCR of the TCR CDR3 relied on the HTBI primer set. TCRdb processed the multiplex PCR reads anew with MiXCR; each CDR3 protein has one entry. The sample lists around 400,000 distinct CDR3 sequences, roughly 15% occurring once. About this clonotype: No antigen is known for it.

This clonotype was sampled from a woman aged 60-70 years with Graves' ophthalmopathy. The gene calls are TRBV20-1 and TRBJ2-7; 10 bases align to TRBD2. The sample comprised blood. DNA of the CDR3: TGCAGTGCTAGAGGCGTAGCGGGAGGATCCTACGAGCAGTACTTC. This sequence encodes CSARGVAGGSYEQYF.